This T cell receptor beta chain stems from a study of T-cell memory formation after mild COVID-19. Using its own MiXCR run on the 5' RACE reads, TCRdb lists one record per CDR3 protein. Here the sample spans around 420,000 distinct CDR3 sequences, 24% being singletons. This TCR came from an adult woman who had mild COVID-19 (a few samples of this study predate the infection). Cell type and time point are not known. The sequencing sample was made of PBMCs or a T cell subset sorted from them (not recorded which).

This CDR3 reads CASSQDGGTILTDTQYF. The DNA for the CDR3 is TGTGCCAGCAGCCAAGATGGAGGGACTATACTCACAGATACGCAGTATTTT. The chain employs TRBV3-1 and TRBJ2-3; 7 bases map to TRBD2. Germline CDR1 is LGHDT and CDR2 is YNNKEL (reference sequence). V dropped 0 bases and J dropped 2; count of bases not matched to a gene: 8. The CDR3 has 17 residues.